These 20 T cell receptor beta chains share one sample of origin, sequenced in a study of T cells in tumors and immune-related adverse events. Clones were sequenced by immunoSEQ multiplex PCR, and TCRdb holds only the in-frame ones, with some missing. This table holds 4,100 or so clones, about four fifths found once. The sample here was skin tissue, taken from a patient treated with anti-PD-1 therapy. These receptors were collected from a female donor with metastatic renal cell carcinoma.

The CDR3 spells CATSRDRGTEAFF. CDR3 bases: TGTGCCACCAGCAGAGATAGGGGGACTGAAGCTTTCTTT. The rearrangement links TRBV15 to TRBJ1-1; TRBD1 is a possible D gene (6 bases). Germline CDR1 LNHNV, CDR2 YYDKDF (reference sequence). Trimming left V 0 bases short and J 5 bases short, with 7 bases between. The CDR3 covers 13 residues.

CDR3: CSAAVGGDNQPQHF. Written as DNA, the CDR3 is TGCAGCGCCGCCGTAGGTGGCGACAATCAGCCCCAGCATTTT. The rearrangement joins TRBV29-1 to TRBJ1-5; D unclear. The CDR3 is 14 amino acids. V gave up 7 bases and J gave up 3 bases, with 16 bases separating them. From germline, CDR1 is SQVTM and CDR2 ANQGSEA.

The V gene is TRBV5-1, the J gene TRBJ2-1; TRBD1 or TRBD2 may be the D gene (5 bases each). The V gene lost 4 bases and the J gene lost 7 bases, with 12 bases spanning the gap. From germline, CDR1 is SGHRS and CDR2 YFSETQ. The CDR3 is made up of 13 amino acids. The chain's CDR3 is CASSRGPMNEQFF. The DNA of the CDR3 is TGCGCCAGCAGCCGGGGCCCCATGAATGAGCAGTTCTTC.

This chain connects TRBV5-1 to TRBJ2-1; possible D gene TRBD1, 6 bases. CDR1 SGHRS and CDR2 YFSETQ come from the germline V gene. V was trimmed by 5 bases and J by 1 base, leaving 13 bases between them. The CDR3 covers 15 residues. CDR3 nucleotides: TGCGCCAGCAGATCACCGGACAGATCCTACAATGAGCAGTTCTTC. Protein: CASRSPDRSYNEQFF.

V usage is TRBV9 and J usage is TRBJ2-1, with 11 nucleotides matching TRBD2. The germline gives CDR1 SGDLS, CDR2 YYNGEE. The V segment lost 0 bases and the J segment 1 base; nucleotides outside the gene matches: 6. The CDR3 spans 18 residues. In nucleotides, the CDR3 is TGTGCCAGCAGCGTAGGGATAGCGGGGGGGTTGTCCTACAATGAGCAGTTCTTC. This encodes CASSVGIAGGLSYNEQFF.

V gene TRBV4-2 combines with J gene TRBJ2-1, with 10 bases aligning to TRBD1. Germline CDR1 is LGHNA and CDR2 is YNFKEQ. Germline trimming cut 3 bases from V and 10 bases from J; bases unmatched to any gene: 12. This CDR3 region has 16 residues. The CDR3 nucleotides read TGTGCCAGCAGCCAGCAGACAGGGGGCGTTTCTAGAGAGCAGTTCTTC. It encodes CASSQQTGGVSREQFF.

V usage is TRBV6-4 and J usage is TRBJ1-2; no definite D call. CDR1 MRHNA and CDR2 SNTAGT come from the germline V gene. The V end was cut by 5 bases, the J end by 0 bases, with 13 bases between. The CDR3 length is 15 residues. In DNA, the CDR3 is TGTGCCAGCAGTCCACAGATTACAGCTAACTATGGCTACACCTTC. Amino acid sequence: CASSPQITANYGYTF.

This chain links TRBV5-4 with TRBJ2-1; D unresolved. The germline gives CDR1 SGHNT, CDR2 YYREEE (reference sequence). V was trimmed by 4 bases and J by 10 bases, leaving 18 bases between them. The CDR3 sequence is 14 residues long. In DNA, the CDR3 is TGTGCCAGCAGCCCCCCGGGTCCCGAGATGGAGCAGTTCTTC. This sequence encodes CASSPPGPEMEQFF.

V is TRBV2 and J is TRBJ2-7, with D unclear. This CDR3 comprises 11 residues. Between the trimmed V and J ends, which lost 4 bases and 6 bases, there was a span of 7 bases. Germline values: CDR1 SNHLY, CDR2 FYNNEI. CDR3 bases: TGTGCCAGCAGTGCAGTGCCCGAGCAGTACTTC. This codes for CASSAVPEQYF.

The genes are TRBV5-1 and TRBJ2-2; D is perhaps TRBD1 (6 bases). The CDR3 is 14 residues long. The V gene lost 2 bases and the J gene lost 3 bases, with 8 bases spanning the gap. Germline loops: CDR1 SGHRS, CDR2 YFSETQ. In DNA form, the CDR3 reads TGCGCCAGCAGCTTCGGACAGCACACCGGGGAGCTGTTTTTT. Translated, it gives CASSFGQHTGELFF.

The gene calls are TRBV5-1 and TRBJ2-3; 11 nucleotides line up with TRBD1. From germline, CDR1 is SGHRS and CDR2 YFSETQ. CDR3 size: 15 residues. V was pared by 0 bases and J by 7 bases, with 4 bases of the junction left unmatched. The CDR3 coding sequence is TGCGCCAGCAGCTTGGGGACAGGGGGCGTGTATACGCAGTATTTT. Translated, it gives CASSLGTGGVYTQYF.

This clone has only a few counts. The V and J genes are TRBV5-1 and TRBJ2-2; TRBD1 matches at 7 bases. This CDR3 has 14 amino acids. CDR1 and CDR2 from the germline V gene are SGHRS and YFSETQ. V lost 7 bases to trimming and J lost 9 bases; unmatched junction nucleotides: 12. The CDR3 spells CASATGPADRELFF. The CDR3 nucleotides are TGCGCCAGCGCGACAGGGCCCGCAGACCGGGAGCTGTTTTTT.

The chain combines TRBV5-4 with TRBJ2-7; TRBD2 matches 9 bases. This CDR3 spans 18 amino acids. V dropped 0 bases and J dropped 7; count of bases not matched to a gene: 17. Germline V gene data show CDR1 as SGHNT and CDR2 as YYREEE (reference sequence). The CDR3 coding sequence is TGTGCCAGCAGCTTGGGCAATCTAGCGGGACTCCCCCTTAGGGAGCAGTACTTC. Translating gives CASSLGNLAGLPLREQYF. The full variable domain, its missing parts supplied by reference TRBV5-4 and TRBJ2-7, is ETGVTQSPTHLIKTRGQQVTLRCSSQSGHNTVSWYQQALGQGPQFIFQYYREEENGRGNFPPRFSGLQFPNYSSELNVNALELDDSALYLCASSLGNLAGLPLREQYFGPGTRLTVT.

With regard to this clone: At one of its ends the junction is not consistent with the germline gene, which may arise from a read error. This chain connects TRBV28 to TRBJ2-2; a possible D gene is TRBD2 (5 bases). This CDR3 has 13 amino acids. From germline, CDR1 is MDHEN and CDR2 SYDVKM. The CDR3: CASSSENTGKLFF. The CDR3 bases are TGTGCCAGCAGTTCCGAGAACACCGGGAAGCTGTTTTTT.

In its sample, this clone was seen a few times. The chain employs TRBV28 and TRBJ2-3; no reliable D call. V gave up 5 bases and J gave up 2 bases, with 8 bases separating them. The CDR3 covers 13 residues. Per the germline V gene, CDR1 is MDHEN and CDR2 is SYDVKM. Here the CDR3 DNA reads TGTGCCAGCAGTGGGCGAACCACAGATACGCAGTATTTT. Its protein is CASSGRTTDTQYF. Full variable domain (outside the CDR3, taken from reference TRBV28 and TRBJ2-3): DVKVTQSSRYLVKRTGEKVFLECVQDMDHENMFWYRQDPGLGLRLIYFSYDVKMKEKGDIPEGYSVSREKKERFSLILESASTNQTSMYLCASSGRTTDTQYFGPGTRLTVL.

The chain employs TRBV9 and TRBJ2-2; TRBD2 agrees at 10 bases. After removal of 2 bases from V and 7 bases from J, the junction contained 14 bases not matched to a gene. The CDR3 runs to 18 residues. From germline, CDR1 is SGDLS and CDR2 YYNGEE. The CDR3 protein is CASSVGRRLAGGDGELFF. CDR3 bases: TGTGCCAGCAGCGTGGGGAGAAGACTAGCGGGTGGGGACGGGGAGCTGTTTTTT.

This chain joins TRBV7-9 and TRBJ2-1; D gene uncertain. The V end lost 1 base, the J end lost 5 bases, and 9 bases lay between the germline ends. This CDR3 is built from 14 residues. Germline V gives CDR1 SEHNR, CDR2 FQNEAQ (reference sequence). CDR3 DNA: TGTGCCAGCAGCTTAGTAAACGCAGACAATGAGCAGTTCTTC. Protein: CASSLVNADNEQFF.

The chain has TRBV7-8 and TRBJ1-2; 12 bases map to TRBD1. The CDR3 consists of 16 residues. Trimming cost V 2 bases and J 8 bases; bases outside gene matches: 9. From germline, CDR1 is SGHVS and CDR2 FQNEAQ. CDR3: CASSLRPGQGAGGYTF. CDR3 in DNA: TGTGCCAGCAGCTTACGACCGGGACAGGGGGCCGGAGGCTACACCTTC.

This rearrangement joins TRBV5-5 to TRBJ1-1; a weak D match, TRBD1 (6 bases). V was cut by 3 bases and J by 0 bases, with 12 bases left in between. Germline CDR1 reads SGHKS; CDR2 reads YYEKEE (reference sequence). The CDR3 length is 15 residues. CDR3 sequence (DNA): TGTGCCAGCAGCTCAGCGGGACACCTGAACACTGAAGCTTTCTTT. Translating it yields CASSSAGHLNTEAFF.

V gene TRBV4-2 combines with J gene TRBJ1-5; 11 positions match TRBD1. Germline CDR1 reads LGHNA; CDR2 reads YNFKEQ. The CDR3 loop spans 15 amino acids. The V segment lost 4 bases and the J segment 7 bases; nucleotides outside the gene matches: 6. Written as DNA, the CDR3 is TGTGCCAGCAGCCCCCAGGACAGGGGGCAACAGCCCCAGCATTTT. Encoded protein: CASSPQDRGQQPQHF.